The 32 T cell receptor beta chains below were found in one sample sequenced in a study of T cell repertoires in cytomegalovirus infection. No cognate antigen is known for these TCRs. A single record per CDR3 protein comes from TCRdb applying MiXCR to the reads. The sample contains around 430,000 distinct CDR3 sequences, more than 40% of which appear only once. This material consisted of cultured PBMCs, taken from culture after CMV antigen stimulation. The receptor source for this set is a human donor in good health (CMV status not recorded). Some clones in this sample may be carry-over from other donors' samples.

V is TRBV19 and J is TRBJ1-5; the match to TRBD1 covers 8 bases. The ends lost 5 bases at V and 9 bases at J; junction bases unmatched: 15. This CDR3 has 16 amino acids. CDR1 and CDR2 (germline): LNHDA, SQIVND (reference sequence). CDR3 loop: CASSPQGQAKRWPQHF. CDR3 nucleotide sequence: TGTGCCAGTAGTCCCCAGGGACAGGCTAAGAGGTGGCCCCAGCATTTT.

The rearrangement links TRBV6-4 to TRBJ1-6; D is undetermined. The CDR3 has 16 residues. Germline V gene lookup returns CDR1 MRHNA and CDR2 SNTAGT. Trimming removed 2 bases from V and 8 bases from J, with 16 bases in between. The CDR3, as DNA: TGTGCCAGCAGTGACGGGAACTTCCAAATAGATTCACCCCTCCACTTT. This gives the protein CASSDGNFQIDSPLHF.

The chain couples TRBV12-3 or TRBV12-4 to TRBJ2-5, with D possibly TRBD2 on 5 matching bases. CDR3 length: 16 amino acids. V shed 3 bases and J shed 1 base, with 15 bases lying between them. The CDR3 DNA sequence: TGTGCCAGCAGTTTTCGGGCGGGCACAATCCAAGAGACCCAGTACTTC. Protein product: CASSFRAGTIQETQYF.

The chain links TRBV15 to TRBJ2-5; 14 positions agree with TRBD2. This CDR3 has 16 residues. V was pared by 5 bases and J by 7 bases, with 9 bases of the junction left unmatched. Germline assignment: CDR1 LNHNV and CDR2 YYDKDF (reference sequence). Here the CDR3 reads CATSSRTSGGLSTQYF. CDR3 DNA: TGTGCCACCAGCTCCCGGACTAGCGGGGGGTTATCGACCCAGTACTTC.

The chain couples TRBV27 to TRBJ2-4; 8 bases are shared with TRBD2. The CDR3 spans 18 residues. The J segment lost 0 bases and the V segment lost 2 bases, leaving 9 bases of the junction unmatched. Germline V lookup: CDR1 MNHEY, CDR2 SMNVEV (reference sequence). The CDR3 region has the DNA TGTGCCAGCAGTTTAAAAGCGGGGGTGCTCCTAGCCAAAAACATTCAGTACTTC. This translates into CASSLKAGVLLAKNIQYF.

V is TRBV11-2 and J is TRBJ2-5; D might be TRBD1 (5 bases). This CDR3 is 15 amino acids long. The germline V gene has CDR1 SGHAT and CDR2 FQNNGV. V lost 5 bases to trimming and J lost 5 bases, with 18 bases between them. The CDR3 sequence is CASSASQVKGETQYF. The DNA of the CDR3 is TGTGCCAGCAGCGCAAGCCAAGTGAAGGGGGAGACCCAGTACTTC.

This sequence joins TRBV12-3 or TRBV12-4 and TRBJ2-3; 12 bases agree with TRBD2. With V trimmed by 5 bases and J by 2 bases, 11 bases remained unmatched. The CDR3 length is 18 residues. CDR3 DNA sequence: TGTGCCAGCAGTCCTACTAGCGGGGGGCGTCTTGACACAGATACGCAGTATTTT. This translates into CASSPTSGGRLDTDTQYF.

This chain links TRBV12-3 or TRBV12-4 with TRBJ1-5; no firm D call. V lost 3 bases and J lost 6, with 9 bases in between. The CDR3 length is 13 residues. The CDR3 region is CASSFMIRQPQHF. CDR3 coding DNA: TGTGCCAGCAGTTTCATGATTCGTCAGCCCCAGCATTTT.

This clonotype was seen a few times. This chain links TRBV11-2 with TRBJ2-5; tentatively, D is TRBD1 (6 bases). The ends were cut back, 3 bases at V and 2 bases at J, with 16 bases in the middle. Germline V CDR1 and CDR2: SGHAT, FQNNGV. There are 16 residues in the CDR3. This CDR3 reads CASSFGRGRRQETQYF. DNA of the CDR3: TGTGCCAGCAGCTTCGGCAGGGGAAGGAGGCAAGAGACCCAGTACTTC. Together with reference TRBV11-2 and TRBJ2-5, the CDR3 gives the full variable domain: EAGVAQSPRYKIIEKRQSVAFWCNPISGHATLYWYQQILGQGPKLLIQFQNNGVVDDSQLPKDRFSAERLKGVDSTLKIQPAKLEDSAVYLCASSFGRGRRQETQYFGPGTRLLVL.

This clonotype showed up just a few times. J is TRBJ1-5 and V is TRBV7-4, with D perhaps matching TRBD1 (6 bases). V was pared by 3 bases and J by 2 bases, with 17 bases between. The CDR3 has 17 residues. Germline assignment: CDR1 SGHVT and CDR2 SQSDAQ. This CDR3 reads CASSFPPRDNGNQPQHF. For the CDR3, the DNA is TGTGCCAGCAGCTTTCCTCCACGGGACAACGGCAATCAGCCCCAGCATTTT.

This clonotype was picked up a small number of times. The gene calls are TRBV7-2 and TRBJ2-2; TRBD2 might be the D (5 bases). CDR1 SGHTA and CDR2 FQGNSA come from the germline V gene. Trimming removed 3 bases from V and 8 bases from J, with 19 bases in between. CDR3 length equals 16 residues. Written as DNA, the CDR3 is TGTGCCAGCAGCTTGGCCCGGGAAGCGGTTGGTGGGGAGCTGTTTTTT. It is translated as CASSLAREAVGGELFF.

The chain carries TRBV7-8 and TRBJ2-5; D remains unclear. V lost 0 bases and J 6 bases, leaving 8 bases between the germline ends. This CDR3 is 13 amino acids long. Per germline, CDR1 SGHVS and CDR2 FQNEAQ. CDR3 sequence reads: CASSLAGWKTQYF. The CDR3 nucleotides are TGTGCCAGCAGCTTAGCGGGGTGGAAGACCCAGTACTTC.

Only a few counts were recorded for this clonotype. The chain is built from TRBV12-3 or TRBV12-4 and TRBJ2-3, with D perhaps matching TRBD2 (6 bases). The CDR3 spans 14 residues. V was shortened by 5 bases and J by 5 bases, with 14 bases between the two germline ends. The CDR3 sequence is CASSQTSWEDTQYF. As DNA, the CDR3 is TGTGCCAGCAGTCAGACTAGTTGGGAAGATACGCAGTATTTT.

There are a few counts of this clonotype. CDR3 DNA: TGTGCCAGCAGCTTTGATGAAAAACTGTTTTTT. It specifies CASSFDEKLFF. V gene TRBV7-6 combines with J gene TRBJ1-4; D gene uncertain. Germline V gene data show CDR1 as SGHVS and CDR2 as FNYEAQ. The CDR3 runs 11 residues. V dropped 3 bases and J dropped 6 bases, with 2 bases sitting between them. The full variable domain, in which reference TRBV7-6 and TRBJ1-4 provide the parts outside the CDR3, is GAGVSQSPRYKVTKRGQDVALRCDPISGHVSLYWYRQALGQGPEFLTYFNYEAQQDKSGLPNDRFSAERPEGSISTLTIQRTEQRDSAMYRCASSFDEKLFFGSGTQLSVL.

CDR3 sequence: CASSFFQGYEQYF. CDR3 DNA: TGTGCCAGCAGCTTTTTCCAGGGGTACGAGCAGTACTTC. This chain connects TRBV7-2 to TRBJ2-7; possible D gene TRBD1, 6 bases. The CDR3 has 13 amino acids. V was trimmed by 3 bases and J by 4 bases, leaving 10 bases between them. Germline V gene sequence: CDR1 SGHTA, CDR2 FQGNSA. Using reference TRBV7-2 and TRBJ2-7 for the parts outside the CDR3, the full variable domain is GAGVSQSPSNKVTEKGKDVELRCDPISGHTALYWYRQSLGQGLEFLIYFQGNSAPDKSGLPSDRFSAERTGGSVSTLTIQRTQQEDSAVYLCASSFFQGYEQYFGPGTRLTVT.

This chain uses TRBV7-4 with TRBJ2-1; no firm D call. This CDR3 spans 13 amino acids. Germline V gene lookup returns CDR1 SGHVT and CDR2 SQSDAQ. V was trimmed by 4 bases and J by 7 bases, leaving 11 bases between them. CDR3: CASSSQNTNEQFF. In DNA form, the CDR3 reads TGTGCCAGCAGCTCCCAGAATACGAATGAGCAGTTCTTC.

In its sample, this clonotype was seen a few times. This sequence joins TRBV7-8 and TRBJ1-2; D is uncertain. This CDR3 region has 14 residues. Germline values: CDR1 SGHVS, CDR2 FQNEAQ. The V and J ends lost 5 bases and 5 bases respectively, with 15 bases between them. CDR3 coding DNA: TGTGCCAGCAGCCCCCGTACAACGGGGTATGGCTACACCTTC. This encodes CASSPRTTGYGYTF.

This clonotype was recorded at least ten times. The rearrangement uses TRBV7-2 and TRBJ2-1; 9 bases fit TRBD2. Per the germline V gene, CDR1 is SGHTA and CDR2 is FQGNSA. This CDR3 is built from 15 residues. With V trimmed by 3 bases and J by 8 bases, 8 bases remained unmatched. The CDR3 protein is CASSFLGLAVHEQFF. The CDR3 DNA reads as TGTGCCAGCAGCTTCCTGGGACTAGCTGTCCATGAGCAGTTCTTC.

This clonotype was counted at least ten times. J is TRBJ2-1 and V is TRBV7-2; 8 nucleotides line up with TRBD2. This CDR3 has 16 amino acids. CDR1 and CDR2 from the germline V gene are SGHTA and FQGNSA. V shed 3 bases and J 8 bases; nucleotides not matched to a gene: 12. As DNA, the CDR3 is TGTGCCAGCAGCTTGCGGACTAGCCTCATCATCCATGAGCAGTTCTTC. It translates to CASSLRTSLIIHEQFF.

The chain carries TRBV6-1 and TRBJ1-6; no firm D call. In germline, CDR1 is MNHNS, CDR2 SASEGT. This CDR3 comprises 16 residues. The V gene lost 5 bases and the J gene lost 0 bases, with 11 bases spanning the gap. The CDR3 DNA follows: TGTGCCAGCAGTCTCCTATTGAGCTCCTATAATTCACCCCTCCACTTT. This codes for CASSLLLSSYNSPLHF.

The chain joins TRBV7-6 to TRBJ2-7, with unresolved D. This CDR3 is 13 amino acids long. V lost 1 base and J 6 bases, leaving 10 bases between the germline ends. Looked up from germline, CDR1 is SGHVS and CDR2 is FNYEAQ. CDR3: CASSLDPGREQYF. The CDR3 bases are TGTGCCAGCAGCTTAGACCCGGGTCGCGAGCAGTACTTC.

The gene calls are TRBV19 and TRBJ2-7; D unresolved. The V gene lost 4 bases and the J gene lost 0 bases, with 7 bases spanning the gap. The CDR3 sequence is 13 residues long. Germline CDR1 is LNHDA and CDR2 is SQIVND (reference sequence). CDR3 DNA sequence: TGTGCCAGTAGTAGGGAAATCTCCTACGAGCAGTACTTC. It yields the protein CASSREISYEQYF.

The genes are TRBV6-8 and TRBJ2-3; 11 bases are shared with TRBD1. The V gene end was trimmed by 6 bases and the J gene end by 2 bases; junction bases not matched to a gene: 7. Germline V CDR1 and CDR2: MNHGY, SAAAGT. The CDR3 covers 16 residues. This CDR3 is CASSPGQGVYTDTQYF. The CDR3, as DNA: TGTGCCAGCAGCCCGGGACAGGGGGTGTACACAGATACGCAGTATTTT.

CDR3 nucleotides: TGTGCCAGCAGCCGGGACCTCTTGAGTGGCTACACCTTC. This translates into CASSRDLLSGYTF. The chain recombines TRBV28 with TRBJ1-2, with TRBD1 as a possible D gene (5 bases). This CDR3 spans 13 amino acids. V was clipped by 6 bases and J by 7 bases, with 15 bases between them. Germline V gene data show CDR1 as MDHEN and CDR2 as SYDVKM.

The chain recombines TRBV7-4 with TRBJ2-4, with D possibly matching TRBD1 (7 bases). The CDR3 has 15 amino acids. From germline, CDR1 is SGHVT and CDR2 SQSDAQ. Trimming pared 3 bases from V and 7 bases from J, leaving 16 bases between. The CDR3 spells CASSLGRAGGNIQYF. The DNA for the CDR3 is TGTGCCAGCAGCTTGGGTAGGGCAGGGGGGAACATTCAGTACTTC.

This sequence joins TRBV25-1 and TRBJ2-3; D gene ambiguous. Germline CDR1 is MGHDK and CDR2 is SYGVNS. The CDR3 spans 13 residues. Trimming left V 3 bases short and J 8 bases short, with 12 bases between. The CDR3: CASSEPAVGTQYF. CDR3 nucleotides: TGTGCCAGCAGTGAGCCCGCCGTGGGTACGCAGTATTTT.

V usage is TRBV6-2 or TRBV6-3 and J usage is TRBJ2-7; 9 bases agree with TRBD1. The CDR3 runs 16 residues. J lost 5 bases, V lost 6 bases, and 14 bases had no gene match. Germline V gene lookup returns CDR1 MNHEY and CDR2 SVGEGT. The CDR3 here is CASSRTAGTGSNEQYF. For the CDR3, the DNA is TGTGCCAGCAGCCGAACCGCCGGGACAGGGTCCAACGAGCAGTACTTC.

The genes are TRBV14 and TRBJ1-1, with a tentative D call TRBD1 (5 bases). The length of the CDR3 is 14 residues. Germline V CDR1 and CDR2: SGHDN, FVKESK. Trimming cost V 3 bases and J 1 base, with 9 bases left between them. Written as DNA, the CDR3 is TGTGCCAGCAGCCACAAGGGGCGGAACACTGAAGCTTTCTTT. This translates into CASSHKGRNTEAFF.

This chain uses TRBV7-9 with TRBJ2-5, with D perhaps assigned TRBD1 or TRBD2 (5 bases each). V shed 5 bases and J shed 4 bases, with 14 bases lying between them. This CDR3 is built from 14 residues. Germline CDR1 and CDR2: SEHNR and FQNEAQ (reference sequence). The CDR3 loop is CASSPGTQGETQYF. The DNA of the CDR3 is TGTGCCAGCAGCCCGGGGACCCAGGGAGAGACCCAGTACTTC.

The chain couples TRBV15 to TRBJ1-6; D remains unclear. Deletions cut 4 bases from V and 7 bases from J, with 8 bases between. Germline-derived CDR1 and CDR2 are LNHNV and YYDKDF (reference sequence). The CDR3 has 13 amino acids. CDR3 nucleotide sequence: TGTGCCACCAGCATTCGGCTCAATTCACCCCTCCACTTT. Translated: CATSIRLNSPLHF.

The rearrangement uses TRBV20-1 and TRBJ2-3; possibly TRBD2 for D (6 bases). The CDR3 is 13 amino acids. Trimming removed 3 bases from V and 3 bases from J, with 10 bases in between. Looked up from germline, CDR1 is DFQATT and CDR2 is SNEGSKA (reference sequence). The CDR3 bases are TGCAGTGCTAGGGTGGGGGGTACAGATACGCAGTATTTT. It specifies CSARVGGTDTQYF.

Only a few counts were recorded for this clonotype. V is TRBV7-2 and J is TRBJ2-7; a possible D gene is TRBD2 (6 bases). Between the trimmed V and J ends, which lost 5 bases and 2 bases, there was a span of 16 bases. CDR1 SGHTA and CDR2 FQGNSA come from the germline V gene. This CDR3 region has 15 residues. The CDR3: CASSPLGGWAYEQYF. The CDR3, as DNA: TGTGCCAGCAGCCCATTGGGGGGTTGGGCCTACGAGCAGTACTTC.